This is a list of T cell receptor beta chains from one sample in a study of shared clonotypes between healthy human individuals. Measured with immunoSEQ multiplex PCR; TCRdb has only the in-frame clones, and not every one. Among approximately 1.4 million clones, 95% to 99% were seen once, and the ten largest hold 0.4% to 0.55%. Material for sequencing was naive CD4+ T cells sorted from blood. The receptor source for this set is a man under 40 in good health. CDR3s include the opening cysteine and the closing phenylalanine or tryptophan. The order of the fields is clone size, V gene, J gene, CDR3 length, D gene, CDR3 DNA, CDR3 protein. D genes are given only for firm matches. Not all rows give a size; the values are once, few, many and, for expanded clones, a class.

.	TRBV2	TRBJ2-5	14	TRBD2	TGTGCCAGCAGTGGTCTAGCGGGAGGCGAGACCCAGTACTTC	CASSGLAGGETQYF
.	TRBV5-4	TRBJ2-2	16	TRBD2	TGTGCCAGCAGCTTGACGGCGGGACTAGGCTTCGGGGAGCTGTTTTTT	CASSLTAGLGFGELFF
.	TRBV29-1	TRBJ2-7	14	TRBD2	TGCAGCGTTGCGGCGGGAGTGGGTACCTACGAGCAGTACTTC	CSVAAGVGTYEQYF
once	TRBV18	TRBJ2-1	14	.	TGTGCCAGCTCACCTTCCGCCGTCAACAATGAGCAGTTCTTC	CASSPSAVNNEQFF
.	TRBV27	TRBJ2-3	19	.	TGTGCCAGCAGTATTACTAGCCCCATGGGTCAGGCTAGCACAGATACGCAGTATTTT	CASSITSPMGQASTDTQYF
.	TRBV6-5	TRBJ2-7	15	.	TGTGCCAGCAGTCGCGACCCGATAAGTTCCTACGAGCAGTACTTC	CASSRDPISSYEQYF
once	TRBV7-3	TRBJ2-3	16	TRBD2	TGTGCCAGCAGCCGTACCCTTAGCGGGGGCACAGATACGCAGTATTTT	CASSRTLSGGTDTQYF
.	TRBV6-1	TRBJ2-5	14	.	TGTGCCAGCAGTGAATATGGACCTGGGGAGACCCAGTACTTC	CASSEYGPGETQYF
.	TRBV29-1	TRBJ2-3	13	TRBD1	TGCAGCGGGGGAGGCAGGGGGCCAGATACGCAGTATTTT	CSGGGRGPDTQYF
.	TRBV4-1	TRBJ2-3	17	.	TGCGCCAGCAGCTTGCTTGGCAAAGGGGTAGTGACAGATACGCAGTATTTT	CASSLLGKGVVTDTQYF
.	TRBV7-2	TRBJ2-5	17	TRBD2	TGTGCCAGCAGCTTAGAGGTACTGCGGGAGGGGACAGAGACCCAGTACTTC	CASSLEVLREGTETQYF
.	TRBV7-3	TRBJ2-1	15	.	TGTGCCAGCAGCTTAATCGGCGGATTCTACAATGAGCAGTTCTTC	CASSLIGGFYNEQFF
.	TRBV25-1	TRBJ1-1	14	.	TGTGCCAGCAGTAGACAGGAGAAGGGCACTGAAGCTTTCTTT	CASSRQEKGTEAFF
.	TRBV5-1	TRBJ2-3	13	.	TGCGCCAGCACCTTCGGCAGGGCGGATACGCAGTATTTT	CASTFGRADTQYF
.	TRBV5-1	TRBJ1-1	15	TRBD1	TGCGCCAGCAGCTTGGGCGGGACAGTTGACACTGAAGCTTTCTTT	CASSLGGTVDTEAFF
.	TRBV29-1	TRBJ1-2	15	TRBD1	TGCAGCGCCATTCCGAAAGGGGGCAGGATGCATGGCTACACCTTC	CSAIPKGGRMHGYTF
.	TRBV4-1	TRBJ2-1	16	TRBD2	TGCGCCAGCAGCCCTATACTAGCGGGTACGTACAATGAGCAGTTCTTC	CASSPILAGTYNEQFF